This passage covers 10 T cell receptor beta chains from one sample sequenced in a study of T cell clonality in common variable immunodeficiency. Clones were sequenced by immunoSEQ multiplex PCR, and TCRdb holds only the in-frame ones, with some missing. Observed are around 40,000 clones, no singletons, with the top ten taking roughly 6%. Whole-study results and caveats: In common variable immunodeficiency, TCR beta chains reportedly carried fewer deletions and N-nucleotide insertions.

The antigens for these receptors are not known. The sequenced sample consisted of peripheral blood mononuclear cells. The source is a human donor with common variable immunodeficiency.

This clone was counted at least ten times. Read coverage stops 3 residues before the CDR3 terminus; the germline J gene supplies the remainder. V usage is TRBV29-1 and J usage is TRBJ1-2; D possibly corresponds to TRBD1 (6 bases). The CDR3 is 14 residues long. Trimming left V 6 bases short and J 2 bases short, with 16 bases between. The germline V gene encodes CDR1 SQVTM and CDR2 ANQGSEA. Incomplete CDR3 DNA: TGCAGCGTGAGGCGGGACACGGAAAACTATGGC. Translation: CSVRRDTENYG. The full CDR3 protein reads CSVRRDTENYGYTF. Full variable domain (outside the CDR3, taken from reference TRBV29-1 and TRBJ1-2): SAVISQKPSRDICQRGTSLTIQCQVDSQVTMMFWYRQQPGQSLTLIATANQGSEATYESGFVIDKFPISRPNLTFSTLTVSNMSPEDSSIYLCSVRRDTENYGYTFGSGTRLTVV.

This clone was observed many times. The read terminates 3 residues before the CDR3 end, so the remaining end is supplied by the germline J gene. The chain uses TRBV10-3 and TRBJ1-1, with D unclear. The germline gives CDR1 ENHRY, CDR2 SYGVKD. This CDR3 is built from 13 residues. V lost 2 bases to trimming and J lost 2 bases, with 6 bases between them. The covered CDR3 bases are TGTGCCATCAGTGAGACAGTAAACACTGAA. It specifies CAISETVNTE. The full CDR3 protein reads CAISETVNTEAFF.

Comments on this clone: The sequenced fragment ends 3 residues before the CDR3 boundary, so the rest is inferred from the germline J gene. The V call is TRBV19, the J call TRBJ2-3; no reliable D call. CDR3 size: 14 residues. Germline-derived CDR1 and CDR2 are LNHDA and SQIVND (reference sequence). The V end lost 3 bases, the J end lost 1 base, and 8 bases lay between the germline ends. Incomplete CDR3 DNA: TGTGCCAGTAGTATCGGTCCGGGCACAGATACG. Its translation is CASSIGPGTDT. The CDR3 reads in full as CASSIGPGTDTQYF. Full variable domain (rest looked up from reference TRBV19 and TRBJ2-3): DGGITQSPKYLFRKEGQNVTLSCEQNLNHDAMYWYRQDPGQGLRLIYYSQIVNDFQKGDIAEGYSVSREKKESFPLTVTSAQKNPTAFYLCASSIGPGTDTQYFGPGTRLTVL.

The table lists this clone with many counts. The read is 3 residues too short to cover the CDR3 end, so that end is filled in from the germline J gene. The chain is built from TRBV19 and TRBJ1-5, with D perhaps TRBD1 (6 bases). This CDR3 has 14 amino acids. From germline, CDR1 is LNHDA and CDR2 SQIVND (reference sequence). Trimming shortened V by 5 bases and J by 4 bases, and 12 bases separated the two germline ends. CDR3 bases read: TGTGCCAGTAGTGTCCGGGACACGAATCAGCCC. It specifies CASSVRDTNQP. The full CDR3 protein reads CASSVRDTNQPQHF.

As to this clone: Read sequence stops 3 residues before the CDR3 end, and the germline J gene provides the missing end. The chain combines TRBV30 with TRBJ2-1; TRBD1 matches at 7 bases. This CDR3 has 14 residues. V shed 5 bases, J shed 0 bases, and the junction held 4 bases outside the gene matches. From germline, CDR1 is GTSNPN and CDR2 SVGIG (reference sequence). The CDR3 region is CAWSTGSSYNEQFF. CDR3 bases read: TGTGCCTGGTCGACAGGGAGCTCCTACAATGAG.

The sample holds many counts of this clone. The missing CDR3 end, 3 residues past where the read stops, is filled in from the germline J gene. The chain recombines TRBV5-8 with TRBJ2-7, with D maybe TRBD1 (6 bases). CDR1 is SGHTS, CDR2 YDEGEE, per germline. V was clipped by 4 bases and J by 5 bases, with 13 bases between them. The CDR3 contains 13 residues. CDR3 DNA (partial): TGTGCCAGCAGCCTTGGCGAGGGGGACGAG. The encoded protein is CASSLGEGDE. The entire CDR3 protein reads CASSLGEGDEQYF.

The table lists this clone with many counts. The read terminates 3 residues ahead of where the CDR3 ends, so the germline J gene completes it. This sequence joins TRBV29-1 and TRBJ2-5; D is possibly TRBD1 (6 bases). V gave up 0 bases and J gave up 5 bases, with 22 bases separating them. This CDR3 has 17 amino acids. CDR1 and CDR2 from the germline V gene are SQVTM and ANQGSEA. The sequenced part of the CDR3 DNA is TGCAGCGTTGAAGACCCTTTGGTCAGGGGTGCGGAGGAGACC. It specifies CSVEDPLVRGAEET. The CDR3 in its entirety is CSVEDPLVRGAEETQYF.

This clone has more than one count but fewer than ten. With the read ending 3 residues before the CDR3 end, the germline J gene is used to fill in that end. The genes are TRBV13 and TRBJ2-7; 15 bases agree with TRBD2. Looked up from germline, CDR1 is PRHDT and CDR2 is FYEKMQ (reference sequence). The V gene end was trimmed by 5 bases and the J gene end by 5 bases; junction bases not matched to a gene: 16. The CDR3 contains 19 residues. Incomplete CDR3 DNA: TGTGCCAGCAGCCCCGGGAGAAATGGACTAGCGGGAGGGCCCCACGAG. This translates into CASSPGRNGLAGGPHE. The CDR3, in full, reads CASSPGRNGLAGGPHEQYF.

CDR3 in amino acids: CASSLASGGTDTQYF. The CDR3 bases that were read are TGTGCCAGCAGCTTAGCATCGGGGGGCACAGATACG. The chain joins TRBV7-9 to TRBJ2-3, with a tentative D call TRBD2 (6 bases). The read comes to an end 3 residues before the CDR3 does, leaving the germline J gene to fill in the end. The CDR3 has 15 amino acids. The germline V gene has CDR1 SEHNR and CDR2 FQNEAQ (reference sequence). Trimming shortened V by 0 bases and J by 1 base, and 8 bases separated the two germline ends.

In its sample, this clone was seen many times. Sequencing ends 3 residues short of the CDR3 end; the germline J gene provides the rest. The chain combines TRBV5-1 with TRBJ2-1; 7 bases map to TRBD1. The CDR3 covers 15 residues. With 0 bases clipped from V and 2 bases from J, the junction kept 2 bases outside the gene matches. Germline loops: CDR1 SGHRS, CDR2 YFSETQ. Partial CDR3 DNA: TGCGCCAGCAGCTTGGGACAGGGCCCCTACAATGAG. It codes for CASSLGQGPYNE. The whole CDR3 protein is CASSLGQGPYNEQFF.